The present T cell receptor (beta chain) was sequenced within a study of PD-1 blockade in classical Hodgkin lymphoma. Study findings and constraints: According to reports, newly diagnosed patients had lower baseline TCR diversity than healthy donors, and relapsed/refractory patients had lower baseline TCR diversity still. Undefined causes, possibly disease activity or prior therapy, underlie the repertoire differences.

Germline assignment: CDR1 SGHNT and CDR2 YYREEE (reference sequence). The CDR3 spans 14 residues. V shed 0 bases and J shed 1 base, with 5 bases lying between them. To note about this clone: As yet, its antigen is unknown.

Time point meaning: newly diagnosed, previously untreated cHL patient sample. Comparison used PBMCs from newly diagnosed, untreated classical Hodgkin lymphoma. Profiling relied on immunoSEQ multiplex PCR, and the TCRdb table lists in-frame clones only, not all of them. The top ten hold about 2.8% of the sample, which has fewer than 90,000 clones, roughly 93% seen once. J is TRBJ2-4 and V is TRBV5-4; D remains unclear. The source material was peripheral blood mononuclear cells (PBMCs). The receptor comes from a human donor with classical Hodgkin lymphoma. The CDR3 DNA is TGTGCCAGCAGCTTGGACTCTGCCAAAAACATTCAGTACTTC. Amino acid sequence: CASSLDSAKNIQYF.